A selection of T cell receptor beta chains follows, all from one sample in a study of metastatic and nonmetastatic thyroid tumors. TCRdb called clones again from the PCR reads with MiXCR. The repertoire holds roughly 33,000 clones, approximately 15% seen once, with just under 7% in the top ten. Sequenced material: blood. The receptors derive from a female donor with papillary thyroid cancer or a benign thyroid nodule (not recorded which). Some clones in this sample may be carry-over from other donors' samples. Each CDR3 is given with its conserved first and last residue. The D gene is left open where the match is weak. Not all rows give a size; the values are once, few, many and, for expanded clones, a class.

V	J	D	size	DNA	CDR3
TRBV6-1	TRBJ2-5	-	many	TGTGCCAGCAGTGAAGAGGACAGCCAACAAGAGACCCAGTACTTC	CASSEEDSQQETQYF
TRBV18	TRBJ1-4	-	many	TGTGCCAGCTCACCGCGGCAGCAAGCAACTAATGAAAAACTGTTTTTT	CASSPRQQATNEKLFF
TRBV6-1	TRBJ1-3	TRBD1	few	TGTGCCAACAGTAATTCCCGGGACAGGGGAACCACCATATATTTT	CANSNSRDRGTTIYF
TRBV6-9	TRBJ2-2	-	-	TGTGCCAGCAGCTTATCACCGAACACCGGGGAGCTGTTTTTT	CASSLSPNTGELFF
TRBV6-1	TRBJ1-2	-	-	TGTGCCAGCAGTGAAGCAACACAGGGAAGATATGGCTACACCTTC	CASSEATQGRYGYTF
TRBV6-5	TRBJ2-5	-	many	TGTGCCAGCAGTTACGCTGGGGAGACCCAGTACTTC	CASSYAGETQYF
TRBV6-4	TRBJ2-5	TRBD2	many	TGTGCCAGCAGCCCCGGGGGGACTAGCGGACAAGAGACCCAGTACTTC	CASSPGGTSGQETQYF
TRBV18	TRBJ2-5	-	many	TGTGCCAGCTCACCACAAAGGGTGGAGACCCAGTACTTC	CASSPQRVETQYF
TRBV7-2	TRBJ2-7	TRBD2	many	TGTGCCAGCAGACCTAGCGGTGGCTCCTACGAGCAGTACTTC	CASRPSGGSYEQYF
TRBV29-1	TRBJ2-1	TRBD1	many	TGCAGCGTTGAGGACAGGGGCAATGAGCAGTTCTTC	CSVEDRGNEQFF
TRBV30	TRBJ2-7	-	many	TGTGCCTGGAGTCGTAGTCGGTACGAGCAGTACTTC	CAWSRSRYEQYF
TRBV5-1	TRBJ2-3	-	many	TGCGCCAGCAGCGGGACTTCGCTATCCACAGATACGCAGTATTTT	CASSGTSLSTDTQYF
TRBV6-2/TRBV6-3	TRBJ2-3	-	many	TGTGCCAGCAGTTTCGGAGGGCCCACAGATACGCAGTATTTT	CASSFGGPTDTQYF
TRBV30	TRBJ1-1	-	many	TGTGCCTGGAGTGTACCTCGTGGGGGTTTCAGAACAGAGAACACTGAAGCTTTCTTT	CAWSVPRGGFRTENTEAFF
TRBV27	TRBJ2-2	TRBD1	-	TGTGCCAGCAGACTTCGTGGGACAGGGAGAACCGGGGAGCTGTTTTTT	CASRLRGTGRTGELFF
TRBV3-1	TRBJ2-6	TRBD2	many	TGTGCCAGCAGCCAGAGGCTAGCGGGAGTTTCTGGGGCCAACGTCCTGACTTTC	CASSQRLAGVSGANVLTF
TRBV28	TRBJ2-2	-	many	TGTGCCAGCAGACGTACAGGCGGGGAGCTGTTTTTT	CASRRTGGELFF
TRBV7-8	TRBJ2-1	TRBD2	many	TGTGCCAGCAGCCCAGGACTAGCCCCCAATGAGCAGTTCTTC	CASSPGLAPNEQFF
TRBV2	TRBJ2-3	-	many	TGTGCCAGCAGCGCCCGGACAACTGATACGCAGTATTTT	CASSARTTDTQYF
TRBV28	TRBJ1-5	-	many	TGTGCCAGCAAGGGCGGAGATCAGCCCCAGCATTTT	CASKGGDQPQHF
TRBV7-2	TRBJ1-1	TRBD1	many	TGTGCCAGCAGCTTACAGGGGGCGAACATTGAAGCTTTCTTT	CASSLQGANIEAFF
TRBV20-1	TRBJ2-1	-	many	TGCAGTGCCGGTGGCCCAATCGGCAGGGGGGACAATGAGCAGTTCTTC	CSAGGPIGRGDNEQFF
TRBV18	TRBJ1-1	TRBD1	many	TGTGCCAGCTCACCTCGAGGGACAGGGGGCGAAGTGAACACTGAAGCTTTCTTT	CASSPRGTGGEVNTEAFF
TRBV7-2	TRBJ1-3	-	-	TGTGCCAGCAGACCGGGGACTGGTTTAGTCACCATATATTTT	CASRPGTGLVTIYF
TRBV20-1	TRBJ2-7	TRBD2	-	TGCAGTGCTGAAGGACTAGCGAGGAACGAGCAGTACTTC	CSAEGLARNEQYF
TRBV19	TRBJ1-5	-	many	TGTGCCAGTAGTCCAGGCCCCAGGGAGGCCCATCAGCCCCAGCATTTT	CASSPGPREAHQPQHF
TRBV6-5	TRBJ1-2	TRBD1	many	TGTGCCAGCAGTTACTCGGACAGGGGGCGATACTCCGGTGGCTACACCTTC	CASSYSDRGRYSGGYTF
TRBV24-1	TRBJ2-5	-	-	TGTGCCACCAGTGATTTTGGGGAGACCCAGTACTTC	CATSDFGETQYF
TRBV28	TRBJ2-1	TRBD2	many	TGTGCCAGCAGTTCCTCAACTAGCGGGAGCTACAATGAGCAGTTCTTC	CASSSSTSGSYNEQFF
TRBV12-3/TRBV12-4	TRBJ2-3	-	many	TGTGCCAGCAGTTTAGTTGTGGGAGGGGGAGATACGCAGTATTTT	CASSLVVGGGDTQYF
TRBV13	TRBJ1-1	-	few	TGTGCCAGCAGCTTAATGACGGGGAACACTGAAGCTTTCTTT	CASSLMTGNTEAFF
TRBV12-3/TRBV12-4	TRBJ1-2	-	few	TGTGCCAGCAGTCACAGGGTTTCGGGCTACACCTTC	CASSHRVSGYTF
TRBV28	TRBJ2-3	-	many	TGTGCCAGCAGTCCCGGGACTTCGGATGATACGCAGTATTTT	CASSPGTSDDTQYF
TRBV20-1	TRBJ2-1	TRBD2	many	TGCAGTGCTTCTAGCGGTGGGTACAATGAGCAGTTCTTC	CSASSGGYNEQFF
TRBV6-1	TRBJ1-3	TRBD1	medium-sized	TGTGCCAGCAGTCGAAAGGGGGCATCTGGAAACACCATATATTTT	CASSRKGASGNTIYF
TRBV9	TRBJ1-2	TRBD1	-	TGTGCCAGCAGCGCATTTACAGGGGTACTTAACTATGGCTACGCCTTC	CASSAFTGVLNYGYAF
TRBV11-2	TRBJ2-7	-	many	TGTGCCAGCAGCTTAGAAAACATTGGGGGCTACGAGCAGTACTTC	CASSLENIGGYEQYF
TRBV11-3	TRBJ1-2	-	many	TGTGCCAGCACCCAAGCCGGCGGGGGGCGAAACTATGGCTACACCTTC	CASTQAGGGRNYGYTF
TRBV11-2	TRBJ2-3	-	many	TGTGCCAGCAGCCTGGGGACGGGAACAGATACGCAGTATTTT	CASSLGTGTDTQYF
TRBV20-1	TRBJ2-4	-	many	TGCAGTGCCCCCCCGCTCGGCCAGGGATTTTTAGCCAAAAACATTCAGTACTTC	CSAPPLGQGFLAKNIQYF
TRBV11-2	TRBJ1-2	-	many	TGTGCCAGCAGCCCAATCAGGGGAGGAAATGGCTACACCTTC	CASSPIRGGNGYTF
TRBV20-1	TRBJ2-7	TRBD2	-	TGCAGTGCTAGAGGACTAGCGGGGAGGAGCTCCTACGAGCAGTACTTC	CSARGLAGRSSYEQYF
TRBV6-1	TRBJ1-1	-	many	TGTGCCAGCAGTGAAGTCAGGGGGAACACTGAAGCTTTCTTT	CASSEVRGNTEAFF
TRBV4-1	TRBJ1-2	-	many	TGCGCCAGCAGCCAACCCGACAGCTACTATGGCTACACCTTC	CASSQPDSYYGYTF
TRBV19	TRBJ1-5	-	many	TGTGCCAGTAGTTCCACAGGAATGTCGGACAGCGTAAATCAGCCCCAGCATTTT	CASSSTGMSDSVNQPQHF
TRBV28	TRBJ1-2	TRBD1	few	TGTGCCAGCATCCTATTGTGGGGGACAGGGGGCGGTAAGGGCTACACCTTC	CASILLWGTGGGKGYTF
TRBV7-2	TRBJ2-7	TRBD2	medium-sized	TGTGCCAGCAGCTTAGTGCTAGCGGGAGACTACGAGCAGTACTTC	CASSLVLAGDYEQYF
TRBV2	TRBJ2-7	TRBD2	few	TGTGCCAGCATACCCCGGCGGGGGAGTTACGAGCAGTACTTC	CASIPRRGSYEQYF
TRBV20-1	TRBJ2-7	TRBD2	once	TGCAGTGCCATATCAGCAGGACTAGCGGTCATTGGCGAGCAGTACTTC	CSAISAGLAVIGEQYF
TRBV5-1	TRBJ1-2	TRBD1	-	TGCGCCAGCAGCGGGACAGCTCATGTCTACACCTTC	CASSGTAHVYTF
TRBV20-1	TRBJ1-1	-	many	TGCAGTGCTAGAGATCAAGAGGGGCTGAACACTGAAGCTTTCTTT	CSARDQEGLNTEAFF
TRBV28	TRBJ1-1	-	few	TGTGCCAGCAGTCCCCGTCGTCCGAAAACTGAAGCTTACTTT	CASSPRRPKTEAYF
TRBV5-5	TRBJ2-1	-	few	TGTGCCAGCAGTCCAGCCATGGGGGGCTCCCAGCAGTTCTTC	CASSPAMGGSQQFF
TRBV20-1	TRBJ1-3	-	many	TGCAGTGCTAGAACCAACAGGGTTGGAAACACCATATATTTT	CSARTNRVGNTIYF